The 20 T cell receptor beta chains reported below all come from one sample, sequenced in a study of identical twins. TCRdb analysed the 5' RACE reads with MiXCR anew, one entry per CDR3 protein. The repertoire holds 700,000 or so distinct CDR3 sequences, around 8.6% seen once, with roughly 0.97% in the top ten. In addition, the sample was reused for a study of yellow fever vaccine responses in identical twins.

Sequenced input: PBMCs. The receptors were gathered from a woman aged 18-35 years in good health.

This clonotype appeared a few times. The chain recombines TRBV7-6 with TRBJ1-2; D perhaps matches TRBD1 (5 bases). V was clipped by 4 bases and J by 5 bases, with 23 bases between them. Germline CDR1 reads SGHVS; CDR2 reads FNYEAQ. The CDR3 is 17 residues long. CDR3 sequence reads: CASSSRARGPTWYGYTF. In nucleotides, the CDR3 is TGTGCCAGCAGCTCAAGGGCGCGGGGCCCCACCTGGTATGGCTACACCTTC. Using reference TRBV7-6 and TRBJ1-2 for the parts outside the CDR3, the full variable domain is GAGVSQSPRYKVTKRGQDVALRCDPISGHVSLYWYRQALGQGPEFLTYFNYEAQQDKSGLPNDRFSAERPEGSISTLTIQRTEQRDSAMYRCASSSRARGPTWYGYTFGSGTRLTVV.

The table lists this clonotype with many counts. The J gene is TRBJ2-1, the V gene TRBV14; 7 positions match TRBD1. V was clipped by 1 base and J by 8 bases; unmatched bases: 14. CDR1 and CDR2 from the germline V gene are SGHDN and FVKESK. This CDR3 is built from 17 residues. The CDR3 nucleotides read TGTGCCAGCAGCCAAGGACGATTGAGGGGGCCTTGGGATGAGCAGTTCTTC. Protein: CASSQGRLRGPWDEQFF.

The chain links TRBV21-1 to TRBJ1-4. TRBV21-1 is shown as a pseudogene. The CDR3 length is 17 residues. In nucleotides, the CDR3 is TGTGCCAGCAGCAAAGCGCCCCCGCGGGAGATTAATGAAAAACTGTTTTTT. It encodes CASSKAPPREINEKLFF.

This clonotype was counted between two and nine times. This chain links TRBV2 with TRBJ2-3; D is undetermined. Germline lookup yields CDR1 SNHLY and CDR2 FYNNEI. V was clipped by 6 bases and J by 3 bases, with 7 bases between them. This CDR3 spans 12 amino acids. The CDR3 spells CASRATTDTQYF. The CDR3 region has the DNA TGTGCCAGCAGAGCGACTACAGATACGCAGTATTTT. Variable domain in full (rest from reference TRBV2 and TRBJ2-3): EPEVTQTPSHQVTQMGQEVILRCVPISNHLYFYWYRQILGQKVEFLVSFYNNEISEKSEIFDDQFSVERPDGSNFTLKIRSTKLEDSAMYFCASRATTDTQYFGPGTRLTVL.

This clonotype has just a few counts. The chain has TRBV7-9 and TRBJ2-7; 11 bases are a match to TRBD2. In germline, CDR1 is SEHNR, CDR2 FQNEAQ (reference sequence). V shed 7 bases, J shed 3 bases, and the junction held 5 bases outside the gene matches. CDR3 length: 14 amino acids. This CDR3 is CASNGLAGGYEQYF. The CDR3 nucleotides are TGTGCCAGCAACGGCCTAGCGGGAGGCTACGAGCAGTACTTC. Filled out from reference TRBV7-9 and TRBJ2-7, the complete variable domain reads DTGVSQNPRHKITKRGQNVTFRCDPISEHNRLYWYRQTLGQGPEFLTYFQNEAQLEKSRLLSDRFSAERPKGSFSTLEIQRTEQGDSAMYLCASNGLAGGYEQYFGPGTRLTVT.

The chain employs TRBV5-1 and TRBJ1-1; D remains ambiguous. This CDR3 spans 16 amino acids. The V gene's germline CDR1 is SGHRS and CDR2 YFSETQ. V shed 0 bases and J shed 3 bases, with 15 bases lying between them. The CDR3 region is CASSLAVGRRDTEAFF. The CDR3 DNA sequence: TGCGCCAGCAGCTTGGCCGTAGGTCGGAGGGACACTGAAGCTTTCTTT.

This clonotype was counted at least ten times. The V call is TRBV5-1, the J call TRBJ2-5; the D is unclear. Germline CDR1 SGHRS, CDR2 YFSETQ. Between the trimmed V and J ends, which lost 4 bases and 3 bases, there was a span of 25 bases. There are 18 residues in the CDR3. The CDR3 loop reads CASSRTTIGPPYEETQYF. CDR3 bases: TGCGCCAGCAGCCGTACCACCATAGGCCCTCCCTATGAAGAGACCCAGTACTTC.

The CDR3 bases are TGTGCCAGCAGTTACTCGAGCGGGGCACGCGAAGCTTTCTTT. It specifies CASSYSSGAREAFF. The rearrangement uses TRBV6-5 and TRBJ1-1; TRBD1 might be the D (5 bases). The CDR3 loop spans 14 amino acids. Germline V lookup: CDR1 MNHEY, CDR2 SVGAGI. V lost 0 bases to trimming and J lost 8 bases, with 13 bases between them.

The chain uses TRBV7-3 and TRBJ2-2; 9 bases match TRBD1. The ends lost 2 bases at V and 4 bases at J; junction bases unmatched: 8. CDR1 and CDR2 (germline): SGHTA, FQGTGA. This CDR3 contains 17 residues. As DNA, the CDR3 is TGTGCCAGCAGCTTACAGGCCGGGACAGGGAGCACCGGGGAGCTGTTTTTT. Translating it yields CASSLQAGTGSTGELFF. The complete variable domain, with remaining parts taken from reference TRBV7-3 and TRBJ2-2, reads GAGVSQTPSNKVTEKGKYVELRCDPISGHTALYWYRQSLGQGPEFLIYFQGTGAADDSGLPNDRFFAVRPEGSVSTLKIQRTERGDSAVYLCASSLQAGTGSTGELFFGEGSRLTVL.

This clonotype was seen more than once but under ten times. CDR3: CSAPNGGRASYEQYF. DNA for the CDR3: TGCAGTGCTCCCAACGGCGGGAGGGCCTCCTACGAGCAGTACTTC. The chain uses TRBV20-1 and TRBJ2-7, with 9 positions matching TRBD2. Germline CDR1 and CDR2: DFQATT and SNEGSKA (reference sequence). With V trimmed by 5 bases and J by 0 bases, 8 bases remained unmatched. The CDR3 consists of 15 residues.

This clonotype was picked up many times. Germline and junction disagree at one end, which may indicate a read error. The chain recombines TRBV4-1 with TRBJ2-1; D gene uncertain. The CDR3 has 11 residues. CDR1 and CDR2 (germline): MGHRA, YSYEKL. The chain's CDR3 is CASSRSNEQFF. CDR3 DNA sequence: TGTGCCAGCAGTCGCTCAAATGAGCAGTTCTTC.

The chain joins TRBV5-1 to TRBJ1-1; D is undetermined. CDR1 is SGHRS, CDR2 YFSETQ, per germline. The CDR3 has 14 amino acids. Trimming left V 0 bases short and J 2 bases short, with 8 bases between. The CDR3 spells CASSLDSVNTEAFF. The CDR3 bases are TGCGCCAGCAGCTTGGACAGTGTTAACACTGAAGCTTTCTTT.

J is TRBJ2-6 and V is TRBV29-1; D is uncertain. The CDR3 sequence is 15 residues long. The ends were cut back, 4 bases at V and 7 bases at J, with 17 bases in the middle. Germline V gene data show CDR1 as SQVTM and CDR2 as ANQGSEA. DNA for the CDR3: TGCAGCGTTGTGGTTGTGTTTAATGCAGCCAACGTCCTGACTTTC. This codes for CSVVVVFNAANVLTF.

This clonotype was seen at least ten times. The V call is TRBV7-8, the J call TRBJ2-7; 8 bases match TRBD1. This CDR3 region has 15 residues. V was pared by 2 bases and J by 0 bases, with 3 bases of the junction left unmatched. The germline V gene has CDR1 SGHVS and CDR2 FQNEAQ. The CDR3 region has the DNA TGTGCCAGCAGCTTACAGGGGGCGAGCTCCTACGAGCAGTACTTC. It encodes CASSLQGASSYEQYF.

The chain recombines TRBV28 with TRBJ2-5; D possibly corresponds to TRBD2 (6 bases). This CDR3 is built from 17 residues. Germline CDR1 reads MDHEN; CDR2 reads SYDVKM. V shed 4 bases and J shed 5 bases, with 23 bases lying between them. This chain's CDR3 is CASSSPPLRGQSETQYF. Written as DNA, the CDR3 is TGTGCCAGCAGTTCCCCCCCATTGCGGGGCCAGAGCGAGACCCAGTACTTC.

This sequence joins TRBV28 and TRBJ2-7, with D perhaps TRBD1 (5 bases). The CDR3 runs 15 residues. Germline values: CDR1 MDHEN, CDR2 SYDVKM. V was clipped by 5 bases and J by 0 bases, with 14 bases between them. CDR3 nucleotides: TGTGCCAGCAGTGTCAGGGTTCTTAGCTCCTACGAGCAGTACTTC. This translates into CASSVRVLSSYEQYF.

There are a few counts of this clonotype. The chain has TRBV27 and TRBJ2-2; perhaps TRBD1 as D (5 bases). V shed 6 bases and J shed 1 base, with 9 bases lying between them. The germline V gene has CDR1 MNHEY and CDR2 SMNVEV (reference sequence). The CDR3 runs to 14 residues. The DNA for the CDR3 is TGTGCCAGCAGGTTCAGGGAGAACACCGGGGAGCTGTTTTTT. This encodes CASRFRENTGELFF.

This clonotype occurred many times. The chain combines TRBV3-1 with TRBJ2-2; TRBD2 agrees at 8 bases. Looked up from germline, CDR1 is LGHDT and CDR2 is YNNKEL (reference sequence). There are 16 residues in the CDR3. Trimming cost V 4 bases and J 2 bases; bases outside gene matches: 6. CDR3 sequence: CASSPLAGPNTGELFF. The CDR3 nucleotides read TGTGCCAGCAGCCCCTTAGCGGGACCCAACACCGGGGAGCTGTTTTTT.

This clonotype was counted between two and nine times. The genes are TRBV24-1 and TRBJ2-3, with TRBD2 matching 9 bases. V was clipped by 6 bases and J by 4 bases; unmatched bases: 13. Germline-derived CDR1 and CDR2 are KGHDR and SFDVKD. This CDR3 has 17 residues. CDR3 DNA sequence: TGTGCCACCAGTAGAAGGGTAGCGGGAGCCCCTTCAGATACGCAGTATTTT. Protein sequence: CATSRRVAGAPSDTQYF.

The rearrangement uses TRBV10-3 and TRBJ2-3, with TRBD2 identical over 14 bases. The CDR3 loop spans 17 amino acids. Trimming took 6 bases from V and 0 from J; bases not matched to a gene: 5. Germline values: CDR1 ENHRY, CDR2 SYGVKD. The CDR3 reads CAISPGLAGGSTDTQYF. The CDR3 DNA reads TGTGCCATCAGCCCCGGACTAGCGGGAGGCAGCACAGATACGCAGTATTTT.